The 29 T cell receptor beta chains listed next were all sequenced from one sample in a study of shared clonotypes between healthy human individuals. Some clones are missing from TCRdb's copy, which holds only in-frame ones; the method was immunoSEQ multiplex PCR. The profile shows more than 2 million clones, 85% to 95% of them singletons. Sequencing was done on a sample of naive CD4+ T cells sorted from blood. Subset: CD45RA+ positively selected. The receptors shown here come from a man younger than 35 in good health.

A word on this clone: At one end, the junction sequence differs from germline, possibly due to a read error. The chain joins TRBV7-7 to TRBJ1-3; 9 nucleotides agree with TRBD1. Germline V gene data show CDR1 as SSHAT and CDR2 as FNYEAQ (reference sequence). There are 15 residues in the CDR3. For the CDR3, the DNA is TGTGCTAGCAGCTCGGGACAGGGTAATGGAAACACCATATATTTT. As protein: CASSSGQGNGNTIYF.

This rearrangement joins TRBV30 to TRBJ2-5; 7 bases map to TRBD1. Looked up from germline, CDR1 is GTSNPN and CDR2 is SVGIG (reference sequence). Germline trimming cut 3 bases from V and 7 bases from J; bases unmatched to any gene: 2. CDR3 length: 11 residues. DNA for the CDR3: TGTGCCTGGAGACAGGGGAGGACCCAGTACTTC. It translates to CAWRQGRTQYF. The variable domain in full, completed from reference TRBV30 and TRBJ2-5, reads SQTIHQWPATLVQPVGSPLSLECTVEGTSNPNLYWYRQAAGRGLQLLFYSVGIGQISSEVPQNLSASRPQDRQFILSSKKLLLSDSGFYLCAWRQGRTQYFGPGTRLLVL.

This rearrangement joins TRBV7-2 to TRBJ1-1; D is uncertain. Trimming stripped 1 base from V and 4 bases from J, with 1 base between. The CDR3 length is 11 residues. The germline V gene has CDR1 SGHTA and CDR2 FQGNSA. CDR3 loop: CASSLVTEAFF. For the CDR3, the DNA is TGTGCCAGCAGCTTAGTCACTGAAGCTTTCTTT.

The chain has TRBV6-1 and TRBJ1-1; TRBD1 is a possible D gene (5 bases). V lost 4 bases to trimming and J lost 3 bases, with 15 bases between them. Germline V gene lookup returns CDR1 MNHNS and CDR2 SASEGT. The CDR3 sequence is 15 residues long. CDR3 bases: TGTGCCAGCAGTGGTGGAAGGGCGGGGGACACTGAAGCTTTCTTT. As protein: CASSGGRAGDTEAFF.

V usage is TRBV4-1 and J usage is TRBJ1-4, with TRBD1 matching over 7 bases. Germline V gene data show CDR1 as MGHRA and CDR2 as YSYEKL. With V trimmed by 4 bases and J by 6 bases, 11 bases remained unmatched. The CDR3 length is 16 residues. The DNA for the CDR3 is TGCGCCAGCAGCCCCCACCAGGGGGGAGCGGATGAAAAACTGTTTTTT. Its translation is CASSPHQGGADEKLFF.

This clone appeared a single time. V and J are TRBV5-6 and TRBJ2-5, with 11 bases that match TRBD2. This CDR3 has 16 amino acids. The germline CDR1 and CDR2 sequences are SGHDT and YYEEEE. V dropped 6 bases and J dropped 12; count of bases not matched to a gene: 19. DNA of the CDR3: TGTGCCAGCATCTCTGGGGCACCGGGACTAGCGGATTATAAGTACTTC. It yields the protein CASISGAPGLADYKYF.

This chain connects TRBV5-6 to TRBJ2-3; D possibly corresponds to TRBD2 (5 bases). Germline CDR1 reads SGHDT; CDR2 reads YYEEEE. This CDR3 contains 17 residues. V shed 3 bases and J shed 0 bases, with 17 bases lying between them. The CDR3 loop reads CASSWGSGAASTDTQYF. CDR3 coding DNA: TGTGCCAGCAGCTGGGGAAGCGGTGCTGCTAGCACAGATACGCAGTATTTT.

The rearrangement links TRBV28 to TRBJ2-1, with D possibly called TRBD1 or TRBD2 (6 bases each). The CDR3 spans 16 residues. V was cut by 5 bases and J by 4 bases, with 18 bases left in between. Germline V gives CDR1 MDHEN, CDR2 SYDVKM. The CDR3 DNA is TGTGCCAGCAGTACTGGGGGGTCAGGGGTATACAATGAGCAGTTCTTC. Its translation: CASSTGGSGVYNEQFF.

V is TRBV19 and J is TRBJ2-7; D might be TRBD2 (7 bases). The V end was cut by 10 bases, the J end by 2 bases, with 15 bases between. CDR3 length: 13 amino acids. The germline V gene has CDR1 LNHDA and CDR2 SQIVND (reference sequence). DNA of the CDR3: TGTGCCACAGAGGGGGGGCCGACCTACGAGCAGTACTTC. Residues: CATEGGPTYEQYF.

The chain is built from TRBV27 and TRBJ1-1; the D gene is possibly TRBD1 (6 bases). V was clipped by 5 bases and J by 1 base, with 20 bases between them. Germline loops: CDR1 MNHEY, CDR2 SMNVEV (reference sequence). This CDR3 region has 17 residues. CDR3 region: CASSGWDIRSGNTEAFF. The CDR3 nucleotides read TGTGCCAGCAGTGGATGGGACATTCGTTCGGGGAACACTGAAGCTTTCTTT.

The rearrangement joins TRBV4-1 to TRBJ2-1; TRBD1 agrees at 12 bases. With 5 bases clipped from V and 6 bases from J, the junction kept 8 bases outside the gene matches. The CDR3 extends over 16 amino acids. The germline CDR1 and CDR2 sequences are MGHRA and YSYEKL. CDR3 DNA sequence: TGCGCCAGCAGCGTACCGGGACAGGGGGCCCCCAATGAGCAGTTCTTC. Translation: CASSVPGQGAPNEQFF.

The chain employs TRBV6-6 and TRBJ2-1; no firm D call. Germline CDR1 MNHNY, CDR2 SVGAGI (reference sequence). The germline V and J ends were trimmed by 3 bases and 7 bases, with 7 bases remaining between them. The CDR3 is 12 residues long. CDR3 coding DNA: TGTGCCAGCAGTTATATATCTAATGAGCAGTTCTTC. Protein: CASSYISNEQFF.

V gene TRBV9 combines with J gene TRBJ2-7; tentative D call: TRBD2 (6 bases). This CDR3 has 17 amino acids. V was trimmed by 2 bases and J by 0 bases, leaving 18 bases between them. Germline V CDR1 and CDR2: SGDLS, YYNGEE. CDR3 nucleotide sequence: TGTGCCAGCAGCGTCTCCCCGGGACTCCAAAGCTCCTACGAGCAGTACTTC. Translating it yields CASSVSPGLQSSYEQYF.

Of note for this clone: Other DNA sequences in this sample translate to the same CDR3. The chain employs TRBV6-5 and TRBJ1-2; D uncertain. Trimming took off 6 bases at V and 2 bases at J, with 10 bases between the two ends. Germline V lookup: CDR1 MNHEY, CDR2 SVGAGI. The CDR3 extends over 13 amino acids. The CDR3 DNA reads TGTGCCAGCAGGCTGGACGGAAACTATGGCTACACCTTC. This encodes CASRLDGNYGYTF.

This chain joins TRBV27 and TRBJ1-4; 9 bases match TRBD1. This CDR3 comprises 17 residues. CDR1 and CDR2 from the germline V gene are MNHEY and SMNVEV (reference sequence). J gave up 0 bases and V 5 bases, and 7 bases lay outside the gene matches. DNA of the CDR3: TGTGCCAGCAGTCCCTCACAGGGGGCCGCAACTAATGAAAAACTGTTTTTT. Translation: CASSPSQGAATNEKLFF.

This sequence joins TRBV19 and TRBJ2-5, with 13 positions matching TRBD2. Germline loops: CDR1 LNHDA, CDR2 SQIVND (reference sequence). The V gene end was trimmed by 4 bases and the J gene end by 5 bases; junction bases not matched to a gene: 4. The CDR3 has 15 residues. CDR3 amino acids: CASSTTSGGFETQYF. The CDR3 DNA reads as TGTGCCAGTAGTACGACTAGCGGGGGGTTTGAGACCCAGTACTTC.

The V and J genes are TRBV27 and TRBJ1-1; no firm D call. The CDR3 runs 14 residues. The germline gives CDR1 MNHEY, CDR2 SMNVEV (reference sequence). With 7 bases removed from V and 1 base from J, the gap between germline ends came to 13 bases. CDR3 bases: TGTGCCAGCAAACCGAAGGTTCAGAACACTGAAGCTTTCTTT. Residues: CASKPKVQNTEAFF.

In DNA, the CDR3 is TGTGCCAGCAGAAAAGGACCGCATCTATACACTGAAGCTTTCTTT. It encodes CASRKGPHLYTEAFF. This chain links TRBV6-5 with TRBJ1-1; D gene ambiguous. Trimming stripped 6 bases from V and 3 bases from J, with 17 bases between. Germline-derived CDR1 and CDR2 are MNHEY and SVGAGI. The CDR3 is made up of 15 amino acids.

This clone appeared a single time. This chain connects TRBV29-1 to TRBJ2-1, with 7 bases matching TRBD2. V shed 6 bases and J 12 bases; nucleotides not matched to a gene: 5. The germline gives CDR1 SQVTM, CDR2 ANQGSEA. This CDR3 is built from 10 residues. Here the CDR3 DNA reads TGCAGCGTACGCGGGGAGGGGCAGTTCTTC. Amino acids: CSVRGEGQFF.

This chain connects TRBV6-1 to TRBJ2-5, with 11 bases fitting TRBD1. The CDR3 contains 15 residues. J was trimmed by 2 bases and V by 7 bases; bases with no gene match: 6. Germline CDR1 and CDR2: MNHNS and SASEGT. CDR3 in DNA: TGTGCCAGCATGATCCGGGACAGGGGGCAAGAGACCCAGTACTTC. Its protein product is CASMIRDRGQETQYF.

V is TRBV5-1 and J is TRBJ2-3; D gene unclear. Trimming cost V 4 bases and J 8 bases, with 8 bases left between them. CDR1 and CDR2 (germline): SGHRS, YFSETQ. The CDR3 spans 11 residues. CDR3 residues: CASSTQTTQYF. CDR3 DNA sequence: TGCGCCAGCAGCACCCAAACTACGCAGTATTTT.

The V and J genes are TRBV4-2 and TRBJ1-1; 10 positions match TRBD1. This CDR3 contains 17 residues. Looked up from germline, CDR1 is LGHNA and CDR2 is YNFKEQ. Trimming removed 4 bases from V and 4 bases from J; junction bases left unmatched: 12. CDR3 in amino acids: CASSPVPGQGRITEAFF. The DNA of the CDR3 is TGTGCCAGCAGCCCCGTCCCGGGACAGGGGCGAATCACTGAAGCTTTCTTT.

The chain links TRBV9 to TRBJ2-5; D remains unclear. The CDR3 runs to 15 residues. V was trimmed by 4 bases and J by 0 bases, leaving 13 bases between them. The germline CDR1 and CDR2 sequences are SGDLS and YYNGEE. The CDR3 DNA follows: TGTGCCAGCAGCCCTCGGACCGAGTACCAAGAGACCCAGTACTTC. Protein: CASSPRTEYQETQYF.

The V and J genes are TRBV7-2 and TRBJ2-5, with unresolved D. V lost 7 bases to trimming and J lost 4 bases, with 16 bases between them. The CDR3 contains 14 residues. The germline gives CDR1 SGHTA, CDR2 FQGNSA. CDR3 in DNA: TGTGCCAGCAAATCTGTTCGATCTTCAGAGACCCAGTACTTC. Translation gives CASKSVRSSETQYF.

This CDR3 is CASTDSLNTEAFF. In nucleotides, the CDR3 is TGTGCCAGCACTGACAGCCTGAACACTGAAGCTTTCTTT. The V call is TRBV6-5, the J call TRBJ1-1; possible D gene TRBD1, 5 bases. The germline gives CDR1 MNHEY, CDR2 SVGAGI. The CDR3 covers 13 residues. Trimming pared 7 bases from V and 0 bases from J, leaving 9 bases between.

The V call is TRBV7-9, the J call TRBJ2-7, with 7 bases fitting TRBD1. The CDR3 is 13 residues long. Germline V gene data show CDR1 as SEHNR and CDR2 as FQNEAQ (reference sequence). The V and J ends lost 5 bases and 5 bases, in that order; junction bases with no gene match: 6. The CDR3, as DNA: TGTGCCAGCAGCGCCGGGACAGTCAACGAGCAGTACTTC. Translation gives CASSAGTVNEQYF. Full variable domain (remainder filled in from reference TRBV7-9 and TRBJ2-7): DTGVSQNPRHKITKRGQNVTFRCDPISEHNRLYWYRQTLGQGPEFLTYFQNEAQLEKSRLLSDRFSAERPKGSFSTLEIQRTEQGDSAMYLCASSAGTVNEQYFGPGTRLTVT.

The rearrangement joins TRBV10-1 to TRBJ2-3; D gene uncertain. Trimming took 3 bases from V and 5 from J, leaving 9 bases between them. This CDR3 has 13 amino acids. Germline V lookup: CDR1 WNHNN, CDR2 SYGVQD (reference sequence). The DNA for the CDR3 is TGCGCCAGCAGTGATCAGGTTGGAGATACGCAGTATTTT. Its translation: CASSDQVGDTQYF.

The chain combines TRBV6-5 with TRBJ2-3, with 11 bases identical to TRBD2. Germline V lookup: CDR1 MNHEY, CDR2 SVGAGI. The CDR3 extends over 15 amino acids. The trim removed 6 bases at V and 1 base at J, leaving 3 bases unmatched. DNA of the CDR3: TGTGCCAGCAGGCCGGGACTAGCGGGCACAGATACGCAGTATTTT. This translates into CASRPGLAGTDTQYF.

The CDR3: CASSPGRAGEQYF. In DNA form, the CDR3 reads TGTGCCAGCAGCCCAGGGAGGGCCGGGGAGCAGTACTTC. V is TRBV7-2 and J is TRBJ2-7, with 7 bases aligning to TRBD2. J lost 7 bases, V lost 5 bases, and 8 bases had no gene match. The CDR3 is 13 residues long. The germline V gene has CDR1 SGHTA and CDR2 FQGNSA. Full variable domain (missing parts from reference TRBV7-2 and TRBJ2-7): GAGVSQSPSNKVTEKGKDVELRCDPISGHTALYWYRQSLGQGLEFLIYFQGNSAPDKSGLPSDRFSAERTGGSVSTLTIQRTQQEDSAVYLCASSPGRAGEQYFGPGTRLTVT.